The clone carrying this TCR beta chain was counted at least ten times. V was cut by 0 bases and J by 0 bases, with 8 bases left in between. Germline V gene sequence: CDR1 DFQATT, CDR2 SNEGSKA (reference sequence). CDR3 size: 15 residues. This entry is derived from a study of Graves' ophthalmopathy and Graves' hyperthyroidism. From RNA, the CDR3 regions of TCR beta chains were amplified and sequenced. The workflow started with a first-round RT-PCR run with HTBI primers and then moved on to a second-round multiplex PCR. MiXCR was run by TCRdb on the multiplex PCR reads, yielding one entry per CDR3 protein. Among about 210,000 distinct CDR3 sequences listed, under 30% were seen once. Excluded were patients with other autoimmune diseases, uncontrolled infections, pregnancy or lactation.

The TCR comes from a man aged 50-59 years with Graves' ophthalmopathy. The V and J genes are TRBV20-1 and TRBJ2-2; weak D call: TRBD1 (6 bases). The sequenced sample consisted of peripheral blood. CDR3 DNA: TGCAGTGCTAGAGATGAGGGGGCGAACACCGGGGAGCTGTTTTTT. Protein: CSARDEGANTGELFF.